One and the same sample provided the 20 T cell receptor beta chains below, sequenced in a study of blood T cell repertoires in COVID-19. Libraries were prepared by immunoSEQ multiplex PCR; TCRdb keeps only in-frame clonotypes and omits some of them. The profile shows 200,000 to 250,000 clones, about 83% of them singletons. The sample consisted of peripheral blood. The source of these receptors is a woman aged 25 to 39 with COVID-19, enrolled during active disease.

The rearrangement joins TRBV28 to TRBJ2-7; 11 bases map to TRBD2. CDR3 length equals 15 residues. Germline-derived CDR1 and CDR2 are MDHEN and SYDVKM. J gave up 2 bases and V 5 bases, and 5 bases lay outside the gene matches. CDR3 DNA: TGTGCCAGCAGTCGGACTAGCGGGCTCCCCTACGAGCAGTACTTC. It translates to CASSRTSGLPYEQYF.

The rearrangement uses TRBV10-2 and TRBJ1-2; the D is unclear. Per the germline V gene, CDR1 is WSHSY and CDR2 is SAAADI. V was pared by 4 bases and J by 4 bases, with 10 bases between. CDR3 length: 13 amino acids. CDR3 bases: TGCGCCAGCAGTGCGATACAGACCTATGGCTACACCTTC. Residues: CASSAIQTYGYTF.

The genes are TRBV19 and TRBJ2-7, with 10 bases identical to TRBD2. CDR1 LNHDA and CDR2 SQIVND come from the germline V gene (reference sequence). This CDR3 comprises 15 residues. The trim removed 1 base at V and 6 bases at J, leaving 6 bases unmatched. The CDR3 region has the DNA TGTGCCAGTAGTATAGTAGCCAGCGGGAGGGCCGAGCAGTACTTC. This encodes CASSIVASGRAEQYF. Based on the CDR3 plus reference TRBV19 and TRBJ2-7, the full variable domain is DGGITQSPKYLFRKEGQNVTLSCEQNLNHDAMYWYRQDPGQGLRLIYYSQIVNDFQKGDIAEGYSVSREKKESFPLTVTSAQKNPTAFYLCASSIVASGRAEQYFGPGTRLTVT.

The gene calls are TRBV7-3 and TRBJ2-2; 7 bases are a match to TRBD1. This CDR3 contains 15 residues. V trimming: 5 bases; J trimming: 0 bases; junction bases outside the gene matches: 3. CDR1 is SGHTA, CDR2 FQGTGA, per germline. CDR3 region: CASSRDRANTGELFF. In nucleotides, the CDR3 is TGTGCCAGCAGCCGCGACAGGGCGAACACCGGGGAGCTGTTTTTT.

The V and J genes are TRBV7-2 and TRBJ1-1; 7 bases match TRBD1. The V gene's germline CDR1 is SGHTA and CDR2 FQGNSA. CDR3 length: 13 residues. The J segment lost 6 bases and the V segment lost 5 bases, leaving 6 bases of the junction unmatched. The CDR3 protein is CASSQDRTAEAFF. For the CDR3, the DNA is TGTGCCAGCAGCCAGGACAGGACCGCTGAAGCTTTCTTT.

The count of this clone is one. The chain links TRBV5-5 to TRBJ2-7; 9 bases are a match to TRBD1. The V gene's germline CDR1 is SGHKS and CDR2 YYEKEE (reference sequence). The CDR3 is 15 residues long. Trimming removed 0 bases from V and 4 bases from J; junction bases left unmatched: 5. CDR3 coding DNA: TGTGCCAGCAGCTTGGCAGGGACAGGGACTTACGAGCAGTACTTC. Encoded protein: CASSLAGTGTYEQYF.

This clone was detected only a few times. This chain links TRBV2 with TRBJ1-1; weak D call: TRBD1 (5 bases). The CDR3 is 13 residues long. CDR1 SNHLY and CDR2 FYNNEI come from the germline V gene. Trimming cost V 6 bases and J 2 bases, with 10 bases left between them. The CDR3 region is CASSQGLNTEAFF. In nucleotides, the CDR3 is TGTGCCAGCAGCCAGGGTCTCAACACTGAAGCTTTCTTT.

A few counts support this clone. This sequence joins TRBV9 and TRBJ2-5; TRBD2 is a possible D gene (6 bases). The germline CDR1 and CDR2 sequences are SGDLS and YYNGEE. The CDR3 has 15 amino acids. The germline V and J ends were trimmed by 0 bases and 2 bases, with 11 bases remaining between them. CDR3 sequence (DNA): TGTGCCAGCAGCGTAGCTGTGGGGGGACAAGAGACCCAGTACTTC. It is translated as CASSVAVGGQETQYF.

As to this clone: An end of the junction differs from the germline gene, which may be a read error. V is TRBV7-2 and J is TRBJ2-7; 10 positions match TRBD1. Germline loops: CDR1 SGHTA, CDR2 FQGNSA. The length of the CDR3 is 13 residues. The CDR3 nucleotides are TGTGCCAGCAGCTTAGCGTGGACAGGGGGACTTTTCTTC. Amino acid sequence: CASSLAWTGGLFF.

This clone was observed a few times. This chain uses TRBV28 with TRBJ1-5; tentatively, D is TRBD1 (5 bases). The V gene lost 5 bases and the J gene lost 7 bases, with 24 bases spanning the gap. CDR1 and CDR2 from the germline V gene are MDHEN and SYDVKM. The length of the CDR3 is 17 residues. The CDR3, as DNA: TGTGCCAGCAGTCCACCTTTGGGGCAGGAGCTACGGCAGCCCCAGCATTTT. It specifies CASSPPLGQELRQPQHF.

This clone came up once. CDR3 protein: CATSAPETPFLNTEAFF. The CDR3 DNA reads as TGTGCCACCAGTGCCCCCGAGACACCTTTTCTGAACACTGAAGCTTTCTTT. The rearrangement uses TRBV24-1 and TRBJ1-1; D is undetermined. The germline V gene encodes CDR1 KGHDR and CDR2 SFDVKD. Trimming removed 5 bases at V and 0 bases at J, with 18 bases between. This CDR3 contains 17 residues.

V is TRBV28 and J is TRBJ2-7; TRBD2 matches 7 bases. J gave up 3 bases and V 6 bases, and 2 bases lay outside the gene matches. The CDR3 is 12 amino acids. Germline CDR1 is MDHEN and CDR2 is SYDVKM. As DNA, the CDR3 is TGTGCCAGCAGGGGGGGGGTCTACGAGCAGTACTTC. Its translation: CASRGGVYEQYF. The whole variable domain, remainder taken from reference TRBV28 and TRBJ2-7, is DVKVTQSSRYLVKRTGEKVFLECVQDMDHENMFWYRQDPGLGLRLIYFSYDVKMKEKGDIPEGYSVSREKKERFSLILESASTNQTSMYLCASRGGVYEQYFGPGTRLTVT.

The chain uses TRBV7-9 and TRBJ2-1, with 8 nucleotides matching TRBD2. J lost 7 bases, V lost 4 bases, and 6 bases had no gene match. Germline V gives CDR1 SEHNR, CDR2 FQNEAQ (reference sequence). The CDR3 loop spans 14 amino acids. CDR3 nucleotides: TGTGCCAGCAGCTCCGCCGGGACTAGGAATGAGCAGTTCTTC. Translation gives CASSSAGTRNEQFF.

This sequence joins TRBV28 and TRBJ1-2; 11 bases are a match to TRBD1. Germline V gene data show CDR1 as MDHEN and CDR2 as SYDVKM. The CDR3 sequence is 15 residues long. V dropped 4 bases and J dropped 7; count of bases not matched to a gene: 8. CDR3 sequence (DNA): TGTGCCAGCAGTTCATCTGGACAGGGGGCGTCTGGCTACACCTTC. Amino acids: CASSSSGQGASGYTF.

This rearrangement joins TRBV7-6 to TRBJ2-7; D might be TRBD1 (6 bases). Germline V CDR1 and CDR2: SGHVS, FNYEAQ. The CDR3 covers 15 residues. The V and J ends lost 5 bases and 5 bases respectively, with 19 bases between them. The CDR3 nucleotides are TGTGCCAGCAGCCGGACGCCCAGGGGCCGCCACGAGCAGTACTTC. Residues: CASSRTPRGRHEQYF.

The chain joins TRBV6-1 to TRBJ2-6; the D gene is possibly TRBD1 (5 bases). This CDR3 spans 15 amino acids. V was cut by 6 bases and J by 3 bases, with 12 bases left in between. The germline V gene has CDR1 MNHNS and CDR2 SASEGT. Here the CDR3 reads CASRLRGNGANVLTF. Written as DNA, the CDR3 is TGTGCCAGCAGGTTAAGGGGTAATGGGGCCAACGTCCTGACTTTC.

The CDR3 is CASSVAGGTGNTIYF. The CDR3 DNA follows: TGTGCCAGCAGCGTAGCGGGGGGAACTGGAAACACCATATATTTT. V gene TRBV9 combines with J gene TRBJ1-3; D is possibly TRBD1 (5 bases). Germline V gene lookup returns CDR1 SGDLS and CDR2 YYNGEE. The V and J ends lost 0 bases and 2 bases respectively, with 9 bases between them. The CDR3 contains 15 residues.

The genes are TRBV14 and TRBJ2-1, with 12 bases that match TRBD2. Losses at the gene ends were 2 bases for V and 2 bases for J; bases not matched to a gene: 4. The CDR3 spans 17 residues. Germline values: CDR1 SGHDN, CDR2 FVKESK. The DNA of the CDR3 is TGTGCCAGCAGCCAACCTCCTAGCGGGAGGGCCTACAATGAGCAGTTCTTC. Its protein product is CASSQPPSGRAYNEQFF.

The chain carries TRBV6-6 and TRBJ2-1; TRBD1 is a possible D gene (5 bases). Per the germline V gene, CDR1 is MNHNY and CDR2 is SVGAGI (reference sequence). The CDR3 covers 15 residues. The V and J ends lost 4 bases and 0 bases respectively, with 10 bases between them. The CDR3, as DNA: TGTGCCAGCAGTTTAGGAGACAGCTCCTACAATGAGCAGTTCTTC. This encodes CASSLGDSSYNEQFF.

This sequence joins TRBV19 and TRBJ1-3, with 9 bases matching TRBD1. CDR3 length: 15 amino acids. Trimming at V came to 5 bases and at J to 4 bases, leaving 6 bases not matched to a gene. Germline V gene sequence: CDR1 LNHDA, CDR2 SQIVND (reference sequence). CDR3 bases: TGTGCCAGTAGTCCTTACAGGGGGCCAGGAAACACCATATATTTT. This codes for CASSPYRGPGNTIYF.